The T cell receptor beta chain described here comes from a study of neurological immune-mediated disorders. Findings of the study overall: When grouped phylogenetically, the repertoires of 18 of the 34 multiple sclerosis patients fell together in one related-CDR3 cluster, which is a possible signature.

Only a few counts were recorded for this clonotype. No antigen is known for it. TCRdb fed the 5' RACE reads into MiXCR, producing one record per CDR3 protein. This table holds about 120,000 distinct CDR3 sequences, roughly 3.1% found once. Material: PBMCs. The receptor comes from a woman in her 30s with multiple sclerosis.

This chain's CDR3 is CASSQDMETDTQYF. The CDR3 nucleotides read TGTGCCAGCAGCCAAGACATGGAGACAGATACGCAGTATTTT. The chain links TRBV3-1 to TRBJ2-3; D is uncertain. The CDR3 runs to 14 residues. Between the trimmed V and J ends, which lost 0 bases and 3 bases, there was a span of 7 bases. Germline values: CDR1 LGHDT, CDR2 YNNKEL (reference sequence).